This T cell receptor (beta chain) was captured by sequencing in a study of immune cell composition in non-small cell lung cancer. As concerns this clone: The antigen remains unidentified.

Study observations and caveats: Tumour TCR-beta clonality was not significantly tied to smoking pack-years.

CDR1 is ENHRY, CDR2 SYGVKD, per germline. Trimming took 8 bases from V and 3 from J, leaving 18 bases between them. The CDR3 is 15 amino acids. Assay used: immunoSEQ multiplex PCR; TCRdb lists only in-frame clones, some missing. Of around 9,000 clones in the sample, 60% to 85% were seen once. Normal lung was taken at the farthest possible site, at least 3 cm from tumour. The chain joins TRBV10-3 to TRBJ2-3; either TRBD1 or TRBD2 may fit D (5 bases each). The sample was non-adjacent lung tissue. This TCR came from a human donor with non-small cell lung cancer. This CDR3 reads CAISAGTLETDTQYF. In DNA, the CDR3 is TGTGCCATCTCAGCAGGGACCCTTGAAACAGATACGCAGTATTTT.